The 13 T cell receptor beta chains in this list originate from one sample, sequenced in a study of blood T cell repertoires in COVID-19. The data were produced by immunoSEQ multiplex PCR, yet TCRdb's version contains in-frame clones alone and is incomplete. The repertoire holds roughly 62,000 clones, about 80% seen once, with 9.6% in the top ten. The specimen was peripheral blood. The receptor set was obtained from a man older than 75 with COVID-19, enrolled during active disease.

The chain recombines TRBV10-3 with TRBJ2-5, with TRBD1 matching over 12 bases. The CDR3 sequence is 17 residues long. After removal of 6 bases from V and 5 bases from J, the junction contained 13 bases not matched to a gene. Germline V CDR1 and CDR2: ENHRY, SYGVKD. The DNA for the CDR3 is TGTGCCATCAGATCTTCGCCGGGACAGGGGGCGCGGGAGACCCAGTACTTC. It encodes CAIRSSPGQGARETQYF.

This rearrangement joins TRBV28 to TRBJ1-5; 8 bases are a match to TRBD1. With V trimmed by 8 bases and J by 0 bases, 6 bases remained unmatched. Germline CDR1 reads MDHEN; CDR2 reads SYDVKM. The CDR3 consists of 15 residues. The CDR3 bases are TGTGCCAGCGTCAGGGGGCGAAATAGCAATCAGCCCCAGCATTTT. Its protein is CASVRGRNSNQPQHF. Full variable domain (rest looked up from reference TRBV28 and TRBJ1-5): DVKVTQSSRYLVKRTGEKVFLECVQDMDHENMFWYRQDPGLGLRLIYFSYDVKMKEKGDIPEGYSVSREKKERFSLILESASTNQTSMYLCASVRGRNSNQPQHFGDGTRLSIL.

The chain carries TRBV7-6 and TRBJ1-6; no definite D call. Germline-derived CDR1 and CDR2 are SGHVS and FNYEAQ. This CDR3 contains 14 residues. V shed 2 bases and J shed 10 bases, with 12 bases lying between them. CDR3 bases: TGTGCCAGCAGCTTAAGTCCGGGAAGCTCACCCCTCCACTTT. Protein product: CASSLSPGSSPLHF.

This clone was picked up a small number of times. The chain is built from TRBV19 and TRBJ1-6; 7 bases are shared with TRBD1. From germline, CDR1 is LNHDA and CDR2 SQIVND (reference sequence). This CDR3 has 14 residues. The J segment lost 8 bases and the V segment lost 3 bases, leaving 4 bases of the junction unmatched. CDR3 DNA: TGTGCCAGTAGTATTGCCAGGGGGGATTCACCCCTCCACTTT. Residues: CASSIARGDSPLHF.

This chain joins TRBV7-2 and TRBJ2-3, with D perhaps TRBD2 (8 bases). This CDR3 is built from 16 residues. The V gene lost 5 bases and the J gene lost 4 bases, with 19 bases spanning the gap. In germline, CDR1 is SGHTA, CDR2 FQGNSA. The CDR3 coding sequence is TGTGCCAGCAGCCCCCTGGGACAGCGGGAGCCAGATACGCAGTATTTT. Its translation: CASSPLGQREPDTQYF.

CDR3 sequence (DNA): TGTGCCAGCAGCTCCACCTGGGGCGGGACAGATAGCAATCAGCCCCAGCATTTT. This encodes CASSSTWGGTDSNQPQHF. This chain uses TRBV7-8 with TRBJ1-5, with TRBD1 matching 7 bases. The CDR3 contains 18 residues. The trim removed 4 bases at V and 0 bases at J, leaving 12 bases unmatched. Germline-derived CDR1 and CDR2 are SGHVS and FQNEAQ.

The chain employs TRBV5-4 and TRBJ2-5; TRBD1 is a possible D gene (5 bases). V was trimmed by 4 bases and J by 1 base, leaving 8 bases between them. Germline lookup yields CDR1 SGHNT and CDR2 YYREEE (reference sequence). The CDR3 totals 13 residues. The chain's CDR3 is CASSRQPQETQYF. For the CDR3, the DNA is TGTGCCAGCAGCCGACAGCCCCAAGAGACCCAGTACTTC.

DNA for the CDR3: TGTGCCAGCAGCCATCAGGGGATGAGCACTGAAGCTTTCTTT. Its translation: CASSHQGMSTEAFF. The chain combines TRBV11-3 with TRBJ1-1; D might be TRBD1 (6 bases). CDR3 size: 14 residues. CDR1 and CDR2 from the germline V gene are SGHNT and YENEEA. V was clipped by 5 bases and J by 4 bases, with 14 bases between them.

This clone was picked up one time. The V gene is TRBV5-4, the J gene TRBJ2-7; D unresolved. The CDR3 totals 11 residues. V dropped 3 bases and J dropped 4 bases, with 5 bases sitting between them. Looked up from germline, CDR1 is SGHNT and CDR2 is YYREEE (reference sequence). Here the CDR3 DNA reads TGTGCCAGCAGCTCCTCTTACGAGCAGTACTTC. Its translation: CASSSSYEQYF.

V gene TRBV7-8 combines with J gene TRBJ1-2; 7 bases line up with TRBD1. The CDR3 covers 14 residues. The V and J ends lost 4 bases and 3 bases, in that order; junction bases with no gene match: 5. Germline V gene lookup returns CDR1 SGHVS and CDR2 FQNEAQ. The CDR3 sequence is CASSSRGLDYGYTF. Written as DNA, the CDR3 is TGTGCCAGCAGCTCCAGGGGGTTAGACTATGGCTACACCTTC.

This clone was seen only once. V and J are TRBV5-5 and TRBJ2-5; 9 bases fit TRBD1. V lost 5 bases to trimming and J lost 4 bases; unmatched junction nucleotides: 3. Germline V gene data show CDR1 as SGHKS and CDR2 as YYEKEE (reference sequence). The CDR3 contains 13 residues. CDR3: CASSRTGVETQYF. Written as DNA, the CDR3 is TGTGCCAGCAGTCGGACAGGGGTAGAGACCCAGTACTTC.

The V and J genes are TRBV5-1 and TRBJ1-4; the D gene is possibly TRBD1 (6 bases). V dropped 1 base and J dropped 6 bases, with 13 bases sitting between them. The CDR3 contains 15 residues. Germline-derived CDR1 and CDR2 are SGHRS and YFSETQ. This CDR3 reads CASSLSGGAHEKLFF. The CDR3 DNA reads as TGCGCCAGCAGCTTGAGCGGGGGCGCCCATGAAAAACTGTTTTTT.

The V gene is TRBV10-3, the J gene TRBJ2-5; no clear D. CDR3 length equals 11 residues. Germline CDR1 and CDR2: ENHRY and SYGVKD. V gave up 8 bases and J gave up 2 bases, with 6 bases separating them. As DNA, the CDR3 is TGTGCCATCGGTAGTCAAGAGACCCAGTACTTC. Its protein product is CAIGSQETQYF.